Detailed here is one T cell receptor (beta chain). Its antigen is unidentified. The germline V gene has CDR1 SGHTA and CDR2 FQGNSA. V gave up 3 bases and J gave up 1 base; unmatched junction bases: 6. This CDR3 has 18 residues. This specimen belongs to a study of CD8 T cells in ankylosing spondylitis. Findings and limits, study-wide: Reports say disease-linked clones showed up significantly more in matched ankylosing spondylitis synovial fluid.

TCRdb ran MiXCR on the 5' RACE reads and lists one entry per CDR3 protein. The sample shows about 140,000 distinct CDR3 sequences, 6% to 8% of them seen only once. The clonotype comes from a female donor with ankylosing spondylitis or in good health (not recorded which). Sequenced input: blood, either unsorted or a sorted T cell fraction (not recorded which). The rearrangement uses TRBV7-2 and TRBJ2-2; 12 bases line up with TRBD2. The CDR3 protein is CASSLGLAGGVNTGELFF. CDR3 in DNA: TGTGCCAGCAGCTTGGGGCTAGCGGGGGGGGTGAACACCGGGGAGCTGTTTTTT.